This T cell receptor beta chain was sequenced for a study of T cells in Graves' hyperthyroidism and ophthalmopathy. Regarding the study as a whole: Blood also held most thyroid clonotypes expanded beyond 0.001.

Germline CDR1 and CDR2: SGHAT and FQNNGV. The CDR3 covers 16 residues. V was pared by 2 bases and J by 7 bases, with 17 bases between. RNA transcripts were the template for amplifying TCR beta CDR3 regions. Initially, a first-round RT-PCR of the TCR CDR3 employed the HTBI primer set. MiXCR, run by TCRdb on the multiplex PCR reads, gives a single entry per CDR3 protein. The sample has about 610,000 distinct CDR3 sequences; approximately 15% are singletons. This clonotype has at least ten counts. The antigen is unknown. Each ophthalmopathy patient scored at least 3 on the Clinical Activity Score and at least 4 on NOSPECS grade, with duration under 3 months.

The sample comprised blood. The chain joins TRBV11-2 to TRBJ2-2; D may match TRBD1 or TRBD2 (5 bases each). The TCR was taken from a woman between 35 and 50 years old with Graves' ophthalmopathy. CDR3 bases: TGTGCCAGCAGCTTAAAGATGAGGGGATCGGGCGGGGAGCTGTTTTTT. It specifies CASSLKMRGSGGELFF.